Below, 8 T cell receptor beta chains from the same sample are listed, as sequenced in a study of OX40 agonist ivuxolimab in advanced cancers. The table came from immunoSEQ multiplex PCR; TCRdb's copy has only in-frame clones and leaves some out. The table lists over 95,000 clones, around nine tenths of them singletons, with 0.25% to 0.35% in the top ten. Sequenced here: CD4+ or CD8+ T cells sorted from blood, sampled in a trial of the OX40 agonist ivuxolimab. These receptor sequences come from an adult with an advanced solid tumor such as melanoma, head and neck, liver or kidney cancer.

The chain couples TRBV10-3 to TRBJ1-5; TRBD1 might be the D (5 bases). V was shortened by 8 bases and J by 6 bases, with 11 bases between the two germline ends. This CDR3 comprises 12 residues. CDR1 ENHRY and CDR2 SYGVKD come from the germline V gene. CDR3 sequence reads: CAIGSGLQPQHF. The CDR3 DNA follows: TGTGCCATCGGTTCAGGGCTTCAGCCCCAGCATTTT.

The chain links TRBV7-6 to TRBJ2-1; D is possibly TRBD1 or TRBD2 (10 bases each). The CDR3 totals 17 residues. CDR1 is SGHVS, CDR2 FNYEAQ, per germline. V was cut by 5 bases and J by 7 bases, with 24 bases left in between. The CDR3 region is CASSLRQGASGSNEQFF. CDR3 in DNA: TGTGCCAGCAGCCTCAGACAGGGGGCTAGCGGGAGTAATGAGCAGTTCTTC.

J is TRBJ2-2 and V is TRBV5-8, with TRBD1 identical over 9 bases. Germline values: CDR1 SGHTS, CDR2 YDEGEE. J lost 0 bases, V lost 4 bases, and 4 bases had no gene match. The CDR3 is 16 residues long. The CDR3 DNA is TGTGCCAGCAGCACCCGACAGGGGGCGAACACCGGGGAGCTGTTTTTT. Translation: CASSTRQGANTGELFF.

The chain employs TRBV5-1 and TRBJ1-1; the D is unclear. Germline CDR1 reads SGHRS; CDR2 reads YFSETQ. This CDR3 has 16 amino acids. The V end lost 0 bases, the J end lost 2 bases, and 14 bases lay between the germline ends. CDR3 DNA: TGCGCCAGCAGCTTGGTTGGCTCAGGCGAAAACACTGAAGCTTTCTTT. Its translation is CASSLVGSGENTEAFF.

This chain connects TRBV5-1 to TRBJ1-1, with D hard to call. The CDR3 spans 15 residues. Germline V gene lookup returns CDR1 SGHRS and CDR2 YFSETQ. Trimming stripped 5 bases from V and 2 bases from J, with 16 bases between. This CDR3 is CASRTSGRENTEAFF. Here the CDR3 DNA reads TGCGCCAGCAGGACAAGTGGCAGAGAAAACACTGAAGCTTTCTTT.

The CDR3 DNA reads as TGTGCCAGCAGCTTAGGAGGGGCTAGCTATCACACAGATACGCAGTATTTT. It encodes CASSLGGASYHTDTQYF. This chain uses TRBV11-3 with TRBJ2-3, with D perhaps given as TRBD1 or TRBD2 (5 bases each). CDR1 SGHNT and CDR2 YENEEA come from the germline V gene. The CDR3 totals 17 residues. Trimming left V 1 base short and J 2 bases short, with 16 bases between. Combining the CDR3 with reference TRBV11-3 and TRBJ2-3 gives the whole variable domain EAGVVQSPRYKIIEKKQPVAFWCNPISGHNTLYWYLQNLGQGPELLIRYENEEAVDDSQLPKDRFSAERLKGVDSTLKIQPAELGDSAVYLCASSLGGASYHTDTQYFGPGTRLTVL.

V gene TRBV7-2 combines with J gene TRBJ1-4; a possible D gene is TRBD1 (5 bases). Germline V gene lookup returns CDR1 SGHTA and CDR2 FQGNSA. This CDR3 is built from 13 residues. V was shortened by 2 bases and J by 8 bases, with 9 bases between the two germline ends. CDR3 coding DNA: TGTGCCAGCAGCTTATGGGGGAGAGAAAAACTGTTTTTT. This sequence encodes CASSLWGREKLFF.

The CDR3 bases are TGTGCCTGGATTAGGCGGGGCTACTCCACCGGGGAGCTGTTTTTT. Translated: CAWIRRGYSTGELFF. The chain combines TRBV30 with TRBJ2-2; a possible D gene is TRBD2 (6 bases). Germline CDR1 reads GTSNPN; CDR2 reads SVGIG (reference sequence). The V end lost 4 bases, the J end lost 4 bases, and 16 bases lay between the germline ends. The CDR3 is 15 amino acids.